The source of this T cell receptor (beta chain) is a study of blood T cell repertoires in COVID-19. Study-level information: Donors in the United States, Italy and Spain gave samples during acute or convalescent COVID-19.

Recruitment covered about two dozen US areas and drew participants whose ages spanned roughly 18 to 89 years. Original methodology: Estimation of nucleated cell counts relied on the amplification of reference gene primers. The data were produced by immunoSEQ multiplex PCR, yet TCRdb's version contains in-frame clones alone and is incomplete. That table gives V, J and clone size, and the DNA gave D and trimming. Of 250,000 to 300,000 clones in the sample, about 89% were seen once. V dropped 1 base and J dropped 2 bases, with 9 bases sitting between them. CDR1 and CDR2 from the germline V gene are LNHNV and YYDKDF (reference sequence). The CDR3 totals 15 residues.

Source material: PBMCs or T cells enriched from blood (not recorded which). The source is a human donor in a cohort exposed to, infected with or recovered from COVID-19 (not recorded which). The donor label of this sample is uncertain. The V call is TRBV15, the J call TRBJ2-1, with D unresolved. CDR3 amino acids: CATSRAAGPYNEQFF. CDR3 DNA: TGTGCCACCAGCAGAGCAGCAGGCCCCTACAATGAGCAGTTCTTC.